This T cell receptor beta chain comes out of a study of PD-1 blockade in classical Hodgkin lymphoma. As to time point: cycle 4 day 1 (C4D1), after less than seven weeks of nivolumab. Every patient was affected by relapse after autologous stem cell transplantation, while exposure to brentuximab vedotin was not uniform. Generated by immunoSEQ multiplex PCR, the TCRdb table keeps only in-frame clones and is missing some. The sample carries around 30,000 clones, less than 75% recorded once. This clone turned up a few times. The CDR3 extends over 17 amino acids. V lost 3 bases, J lost 9 bases, and 26 bases lay in between. From germline, CDR1 is MGHRA and CDR2 YSYEKL.

This specimen was peripheral blood mononuclear cells (PBMCs), taken before the fourth cycle of nivolumab. The chain has TRBV4-1 and TRBJ1-1, with D perhaps matching TRBD1 (5 bases). The receptor's source is a human donor with classical Hodgkin lymphoma. The CDR3 DNA reads TGCGCCAGCAGCCAGAAGGCCGGAGACGGACATTCGAGGAAAGCTTTCTTT. It specifies CASSQKAGDGHSRKAFF.